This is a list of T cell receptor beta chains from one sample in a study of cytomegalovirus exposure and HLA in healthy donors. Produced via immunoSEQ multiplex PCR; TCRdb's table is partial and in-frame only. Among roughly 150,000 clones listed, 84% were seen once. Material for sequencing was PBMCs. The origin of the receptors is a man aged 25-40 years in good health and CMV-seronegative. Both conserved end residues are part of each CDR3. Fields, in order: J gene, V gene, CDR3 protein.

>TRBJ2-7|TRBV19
CASSISFFDRGLSYEQYF
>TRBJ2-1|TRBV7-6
CASSLVGNDNEQFF
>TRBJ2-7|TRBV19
CASSWEDTYEQYF
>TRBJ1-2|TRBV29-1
CSSYTPNYGYTF
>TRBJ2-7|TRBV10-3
CATQGPDYEQYF
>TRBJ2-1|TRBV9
CASSVTGTSGPNEQFF
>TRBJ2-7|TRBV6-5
CASSYTTGPAYEQYF
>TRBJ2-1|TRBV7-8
CASSSSLALNNEQFF
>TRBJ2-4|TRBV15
CATSRAGEGKNIQYF
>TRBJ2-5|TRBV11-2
CASSFDRQLGETQYF
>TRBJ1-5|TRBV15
CATSRLDSHSNQPQHF
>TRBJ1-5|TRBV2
CASSPRHISNQPQHF
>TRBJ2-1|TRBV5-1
CASSLLGTSLDEQFF
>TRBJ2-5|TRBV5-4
CASSLGIWQETQYF
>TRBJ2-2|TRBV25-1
CASSGLQVTGELFF
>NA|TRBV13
CASSRRDWSYEQYF
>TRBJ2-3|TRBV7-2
CASSLGAGGLFGAQYF
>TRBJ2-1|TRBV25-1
CASSGPGQIFRQFF
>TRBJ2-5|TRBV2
CASRGGGETQYF
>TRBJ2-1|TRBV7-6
CASSPRGGGELGYNEQFF
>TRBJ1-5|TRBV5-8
CASSLGQNSNQPQHF
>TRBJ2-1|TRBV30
CAWREGTTSDSYNEQFF
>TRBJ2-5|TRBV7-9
CASSLKREPKETQYF
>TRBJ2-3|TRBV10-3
CAISGERVTTDTQYF
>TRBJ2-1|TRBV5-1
CASSLTSGRGWDEQFF
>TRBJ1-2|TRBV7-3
CASSPGQGYGYTF
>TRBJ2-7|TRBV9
CASSVTGTSAFHEQYF
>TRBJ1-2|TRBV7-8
CASSPQGGYGYTF
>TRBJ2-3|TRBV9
CASSVAGVSTDTQYF
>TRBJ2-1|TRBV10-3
CAISELGSVGNEQFF